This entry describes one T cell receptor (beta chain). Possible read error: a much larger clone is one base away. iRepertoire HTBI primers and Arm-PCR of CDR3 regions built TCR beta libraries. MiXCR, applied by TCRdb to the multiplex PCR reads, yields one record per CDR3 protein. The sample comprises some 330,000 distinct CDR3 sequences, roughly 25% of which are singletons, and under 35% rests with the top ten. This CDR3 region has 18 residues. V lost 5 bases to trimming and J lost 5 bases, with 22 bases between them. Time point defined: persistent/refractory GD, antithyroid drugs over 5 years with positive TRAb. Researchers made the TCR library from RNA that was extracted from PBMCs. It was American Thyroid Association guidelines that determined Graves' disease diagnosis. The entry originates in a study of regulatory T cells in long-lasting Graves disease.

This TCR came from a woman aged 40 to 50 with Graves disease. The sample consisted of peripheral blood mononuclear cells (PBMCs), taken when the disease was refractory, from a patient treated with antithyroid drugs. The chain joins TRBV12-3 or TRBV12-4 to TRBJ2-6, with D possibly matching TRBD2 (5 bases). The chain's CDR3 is CASSPPRAEMARANVLTF. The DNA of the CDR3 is TGTGCCAGCAGTCCCCCGAGGGCTGAAATGGCTAGGGCCAACGTCCTGACTTTC.